Detailed here is one T cell receptor beta chain. Profiled with immunoSEQ multiplex PCR; TCRdb holds only in-frame clones, not every one. The sample holds over 55,000 clones, almost 95% seen once. The CDR3 is 15 residues long. Germline values: CDR1 SGHTA, CDR2 FQGTGA. The V and J ends lost 4 bases and 2 bases, in that order; junction bases with no gene match: 5. This specimen comes from a study of T cell changes during pregnancy in multiple sclerosis. The sample consisted of CD8+ T cells from peripheral blood mononuclear cells, taken in the third trimester of pregnancy. The V call is TRBV7-3, the J call TRBJ2-1; 7 nucleotides line up with TRBD1. The sequence derives from a female donor in good health, enrolled as a control in a pregnancy study. The CDR3 is CASSSTGPPYNEQFF. In DNA form, the CDR3 reads TGTGCCAGCAGCTCGACAGGGCCTCCCTACAATGAGCAGTTCTTC. Full variable domain (outside the CDR3, taken from reference TRBV7-3 and TRBJ2-1): GAGVSQTPSNKVTEKGKYVELRCDPISGHTALYWYRQSLGQGPEFLIYFQGTGAADDSGLPNDRFFAVRPEGSVSTLKIQRTERGDSAVYLCASSSTGPPYNEQFFGPGTRLTVL.